The subject of this entry is one T cell receptor beta chain. The sample is drawn from a study of blood T cell repertoires in COVID-19. About the research overall: The origin of the acute and convalescent COVID-19 samples was the United States, Italy and Spain.

Seattle enrolled patients during active infection and tracked them longitudinally. In the original processing: Amplified reference gene primers provided the basis for estimating nucleated cell counts. Profiled with immunoSEQ multiplex PCR; TCRdb holds only in-frame clones, not every one. That table furnishes V, J and clone size, whereas the DNA furnished D and trimming. The data contain more than 350,000 clones, approximately 87% of them singletons. V was clipped by 2 bases and J by 4 bases; unmatched bases: 11. The CDR3 is 16 amino acids. Germline CDR1 and CDR2: MNHGY and SAAAGT. This chain joins TRBV6-8 and TRBJ2-7, with 7 bases identical to TRBD1. The receptor was isolated from a young woman with COVID-19, enrolled during active disease. The sequenced sample consisted of peripheral blood. The CDR3 DNA is TGTGCCAGCAGTTACCGTCTCGGGACAGCAGCGTACGAGCAGTACTTC. This encodes CASSYRLGTAAYEQYF.